The T cell receptor (beta chain) described here comes from a study of read filtering for tumor transcriptome and immune sequencing. Study-wide context: RNA-seq yielded only about 75 to 1,400 TCR reads, IR-seq about 3.5 to 10.27 million.

The CDR3 totals 15 residues. Trimming cost V 6 bases and J 5 bases, with 17 bases left between them. Germline V gene data show CDR1 as MDHEN and CDR2 as SYDVKM. Molecular barcoded adaptors covering alpha/delta and beta/gamma chains were used on around 370 ng RNA. Using its own MiXCR run on the reads, TCRdb lists one record per CDR3 protein. The sample yields almost 40,000 distinct CDR3 sequences, 14% seen once. At least ten counts were recorded for this clonotype. Its antigen is as yet unknown. Study observations and caveats: The CD138-negative fraction was mixed bone marrow immune cells, not pure T cells. Compared with RNA-seq, IR-seq gave much higher clonotype depth and reliability.

The sample taken for sequencing was a population of CD138-negative cells sorted from bone marrow. The chain couples TRBV28 to TRBJ2-1, with D perhaps matching TRBD2 (5 bases). This clonotype originated in a donor at least 40 years old with multiple myeloma. DNA for the CDR3: TGTGCCAGCAGACTGGTGGGGAGTATGGACAATGAGCAGTTCTTC. This encodes CASRLVGSMDNEQFF.